The TCR beta chain under discussion was sequenced for a study of glioma-infiltrating T cells. This clonotype came up many times. Amplification of TCR alpha and beta CDR3 regions from RNA used iRepertoire nested multiplex PCR. TCRdb passed the multiplex PCR reads through MiXCR, listing each CDR3 protein once. The sample consists of about 190,000 distinct CDR3 sequences, roughly a third of them appearing once. Input material: glioma tissue, nonneoplastic brain tissue, or PBMCs (not recorded which). The source of this sequence is a human donor with low-grade glioma or glioblastoma, undergoing nonglioma brain surgery, or in good health (not recorded which).

CDR3 DNA: TGCGCCAGCAGCCAGATCGGGGGGGGGCAGTACGAGCAGTACTTC. Protein: CASSQIGGGQYEQYF. This chain links TRBV4-1 with TRBJ2-7, with 8 bases lining up with TRBD2. The CDR3 extends over 15 amino acids. V was pared by 3 bases and J by 4 bases, with 8 bases of the junction left unmatched. Germline V gives CDR1 MGHRA, CDR2 YSYEKL.